The source of this T cell receptor (beta chain) is a study of regulatory and conventional T cells in RAG deficiency. Sequencing used immunoSEQ multiplex PCR; TCRdb keeps in-frame clones, though not all of them. Here the sample spans 7,000 to 8,500 clones, approximately 93% being singletons. Regulatory T cells were sorted from blood as CD4+ CD25-high CD127-low cells. These data were also filed under a second study, of regulatory T cells. Per that study: Primers: 52 TRBV forward and 13 TRBJ reverse. In patients, unique TRB V-J pairs were restricted and V/J usage skewed, especially in Tregs.

This clonotype was obtained from a human donor in good health. What was sequenced was CD127- CD25+ CD4+ Tregs sorted from blood.

CDR3 nucleotide sequence: TGTGCCAGCAGTGCGACAGGGGTGGGTGGCTACACCTTC. Translated: CASSATGVGGYTF. V gene TRBV7-9 combines with J gene TRBJ1-2; 8 bases are a match to TRBD1. V lost 6 bases to trimming and J lost 7 bases; unmatched junction nucleotides: 7. The germline V gene encodes CDR1 SEHNR and CDR2 FQNEAQ (reference sequence). The CDR3 loop spans 13 amino acids.